The 21 T cell receptor beta chains presented below share a single source sample, sequenced in a study of blood T cell dynamics during melanoma immunotherapy. The assay was immunoSEQ multiplex PCR, and TCRdb's table has in-frame clones only and misses some. The sample gives roughly 4,700 clones, about 79% of which show up once; 55% is in the top ten. Time point given: week 3, after first cycle of checkpoint inhibitor. This specimen was blood, taken from a patient treated with checkpoint blockade. The receptors shown here come from a human donor with melanoma.

The chain combines TRBV28 with TRBJ1-2; the D gene is possibly TRBD1 (5 bases). V shed 3 bases and J shed 8 bases, with 13 bases lying between them. There are 13 residues in the CDR3. Germline V gene sequence: CDR1 MDHEN, CDR2 SYDVKM. The CDR3 sequence is CASSFFGDEGYTF. CDR3 DNA sequence: TGTGCCAGCAGTTTTTTTGGGGACGAAGGCTACACCTTC.

The rearrangement uses TRBV11-3 and TRBJ2-7; D may be TRBD2 (7 bases). This CDR3 has 15 residues. V lost 4 bases and J lost 1, with 14 bases in between. Per germline, CDR1 SGHNT and CDR2 YENEEA. The CDR3 loop reads CASSSSGGPSYEQYF. The CDR3 nucleotides read TGTGCCAGCAGCTCTTCCGGGGGGCCTTCCTACGAGCAGTACTTC.

V usage is TRBV9 and J usage is TRBJ1-2, with D unresolved. The CDR3 extends over 14 amino acids. Germline assignment: CDR1 SGDLS and CDR2 YYNGEE. V was clipped by 0 bases and J by 2 bases, with 8 bases between them. The CDR3 nucleotides are TGTGCCAGCAGCGTAGAAGAGGGCAACTATGGCTACACCTTC. Translation: CASSVEEGNYGYTF.

V gene TRBV11-2 combines with J gene TRBJ1-3, with no clear D. Trimming pared 0 bases from V and 7 bases from J, leaving 13 bases between. The CDR3 spans 15 residues. Looked up from germline, CDR1 is SGHAT and CDR2 is FQNNGV. The CDR3 bases are TGTGCCAGCAGCTTAGACTTCTTAAACGGGAACACCATATATTTT. Encoded protein: CASSLDFLNGNTIYF.

This chain uses TRBV11-2 with TRBJ1-6; D gene uncertain. The ends were cut back, 2 bases at V and 7 bases at J, with 9 bases in the middle. CDR1 and CDR2 from the germline V gene are SGHAT and FQNNGV. There are 14 residues in the CDR3. DNA of the CDR3: TGTGCCAGCAGCTTAACAGATCAAAATTCACCCCTCCACTTT. Protein: CASSLTDQNSPLHF.

This clone was found a few times. The gene calls are TRBV15 and TRBJ2-7; TRBD1 aligns across 11 bases. V shed 0 bases, J shed 9 bases, and the junction held 13 bases outside the gene matches. Looked up from germline, CDR1 is LNHNV and CDR2 is YYDKDF (reference sequence). This CDR3 comprises 17 residues. CDR3: CATSRDRLGQGVKVQYF. Written as DNA, the CDR3 is TGTGCCACCAGCAGAGACAGGTTGGGACAGGGGGTAAAAGTGCAGTACTTC.

This clone was seen a single time. The chain uses TRBV19 and TRBJ1-1; possible D gene TRBD1, 5 bases. V lost 5 bases and J 1 base, leaving 8 bases between the germline ends. The CDR3 runs 13 residues. Germline CDR1 reads LNHDA; CDR2 reads SQIVND (reference sequence). CDR3 region: CASSRTPNTEAFF. The DNA for the CDR3 is TGTGCCAGTAGTCGGACACCGAACACTGAAGCTTTCTTT. The variable domain in full, completed from reference TRBV19 and TRBJ1-1, reads DGGITQSPKYLFRKEGQNVTLSCEQNLNHDAMYWYRQDPGQGLRLIYYSQIVNDFQKGDIAEGYSVSREKKESFPLTVTSAQKNPTAFYLCASSRTPNTEAFFGQGTRLTVV.

The chain recombines TRBV25-1 with TRBJ1-1; a weak D match, TRBD1 (6 bases). Trimming stripped 6 bases from V and 9 bases from J, with 23 bases between. Per the germline V gene, CDR1 is MGHDK and CDR2 is SYGVNS. CDR3 length: 15 residues. The CDR3 loop reads CASRGAGRVGVKAFF. The CDR3 nucleotides read TGTGCCAGCAGGGGGGCGGGCAGGGTTGGTGTGAAAGCTTTCTTT. The whole variable domain, filled in from reference TRBV25-1 and TRBJ1-1, reads EADIYQTPRYLVIGTGKKITLECSQTMGHDKMYWYQQDPGMELHLIHYSYGVNSTEKGDLSSESTVSRIRTEHFPLTLESARPSHTSQYLCASRGAGRVGVKAFFGQGTRLTVV.

The rearrangement uses TRBV9 and TRBJ1-6; D is possibly TRBD1 (6 bases). Germline CDR1 SGDLS, CDR2 YYNGEE. This CDR3 spans 16 amino acids. With 4 bases removed from V and 6 bases from J, the gap between germline ends came to 17 bases. The CDR3 loop reads CASSPRQAVGNSPLHF. DNA for the CDR3: TGTGCCAGCAGCCCTAGACAGGCCGTGGGTAATTCACCCCTCCACTTT.

The chain recombines TRBV2 with TRBJ1-4; 11 bases match TRBD1. The CDR3 is 14 amino acids. CDR1 is SNHLY and CDR2 is FYNNEI in the germline V gene. V lost 6 bases to trimming and J lost 7 bases; unmatched junction nucleotides: 4. The CDR3 nucleotides read TGTGCCAGCAGATCCGGGACAGGGGGTGAAAAACTGTTTTTT. Translating it yields CASRSGTGGEKLFF.

This clone has more than one count but fewer than ten. CDR3 DNA sequence: TGTGCCAGCAGTTTGGCGGGCCATACCCTTGAAGCTTTCTTT. Protein sequence: CASSLAGHTLEAFF. The genes are TRBV27 and TRBJ1-1, with unresolved D. Trimming cost V 3 bases and J 7 bases, with 15 bases left between them. The CDR3 has 14 amino acids. Germline V gene sequence: CDR1 MNHEY, CDR2 SMNVEV (reference sequence).

For the CDR3, the DNA is TGTGCCAGCAGCCCGGGACACAAGAACACTGAAGCTTTCTTT. Protein: CASSPGHKNTEAFF. The rearrangement joins TRBV7-8 to TRBJ1-1; a possible D gene is TRBD1 (6 bases). Deletions cut 5 bases from V and 1 base from J, with 11 bases between. The CDR3 is 14 amino acids. The germline gives CDR1 SGHVS, CDR2 FQNEAQ.

The rearrangement uses TRBV5-1 and TRBJ1-2, with D perhaps matching TRBD1 (6 bases). Germline loops: CDR1 SGHRS, CDR2 YFSETQ. Trimming stripped 4 bases from V and 3 bases from J, with 16 bases between. The CDR3 covers 15 residues. CDR3 DNA sequence: TGCGCCAGCAGCCCATCGGACAGTTCGGACTATGGCTACACCTTC. Translated, it gives CASSPSDSSDYGYTF.

The chain couples TRBV10-3 to TRBJ1-1; D perhaps matches TRBD1 (5 bases). The germline V gene has CDR1 ENHRY and CDR2 SYGVKD. V was cut by 3 bases and J by 0 bases, with 11 bases left in between. The length of the CDR3 is 15 residues. The CDR3 loop is CAISEGTGLNTEAFF. The CDR3, as DNA: TGTGCCATCAGTGAAGGGACTGGTTTGAACACTGAAGCTTTCTTT.

In this sample, this clone turned up once. V gene TRBV7-9 combines with J gene TRBJ1-2; no clear D. The CDR3 consists of 14 residues. V was trimmed by 5 bases and J by 8 bases, leaving 18 bases between them. The germline CDR1 and CDR2 sequences are SEHNR and FQNEAQ (reference sequence). The CDR3 is CASSTTDWVGGYTF. The CDR3 DNA is TGTGCCAGCAGCACAACGGACTGGGTGGGGGGCTACACCTTC.

This rearrangement joins TRBV6-5 to TRBJ2-4; D unresolved. Trimming shortened V by 0 bases and J by 1 base, and 10 bases separated the two germline ends. The germline gives CDR1 MNHEY, CDR2 SVGAGI. The CDR3 extends over 16 amino acids. This CDR3 is CASSYSLLKAKNIQYF. The CDR3, as DNA: TGTGCCAGCAGTTACTCCCTTTTGAAGGCCAAAAACATTCAGTACTTC.

The rearrangement uses TRBV7-2 and TRBJ2-5; 11 positions match TRBD2. With 5 bases clipped from V and 9 bases from J, the junction kept 11 bases outside the gene matches. The CDR3 has 15 amino acids. Per germline, CDR1 SGHTA and CDR2 FQGNSA. CDR3 protein: CASSLRLAGTGAQYF. CDR3 bases: TGTGCCAGCAGCCTCCGACTAGCGGGGACCGGGGCCCAGTACTTC.

The chain combines TRBV9 with TRBJ2-6; 7 bases line up with TRBD1. V was clipped by 0 bases and J by 0 bases; unmatched bases: 3. CDR1 SGDLS and CDR2 YYNGEE come from the germline V gene. The CDR3 is made up of 17 amino acids. CDR3 loop: CASSVAGGPSGANVLTF. CDR3 bases: TGTGCCAGCAGCGTAGCAGGGGGTCCCTCTGGGGCCAACGTCCTGACTTTC.

This clone was counted a single time. This chain links TRBV7-2 with TRBJ2-3, with 10 bases lining up with TRBD2. The junction had 9 bases not matched to a gene; V was cut back by 5 bases and J by 4 bases. There are 16 residues in the CDR3. Germline loops: CDR1 SGHTA, CDR2 FQGNSA. CDR3 residues: CASSRRERGGADTQYF. The CDR3 nucleotides read TGTGCCAGCAGCCGACGGGAGCGGGGGGGGGCAGATACGCAGTATTTT.

This clone came up a few times. This rearrangement joins TRBV7-9 to TRBJ1-5; 8 bases are a match to TRBD1. CDR3 length: 16 residues. Trimming at V came to 5 bases and at J to 3 bases, leaving 9 bases not matched to a gene. Germline loops: CDR1 SEHNR, CDR2 FQNEAQ (reference sequence). CDR3 coding DNA: TGTGCCAGCAGCCAAGAGGGGACAGGCCCCAATCAGCCCCAGCATTTT. Its protein product is CASSQEGTGPNQPQHF.

In this sample, this clone turned up a few times. The rearrangement joins TRBV4-3 to TRBJ1-1; 7 positions agree with TRBD1. In germline, CDR1 is LGHNA, CDR2 YSLEER. The ends lost 3 bases at V and 6 bases at J; junction bases unmatched: 10. The CDR3 has 15 residues. CDR3 protein: CASSQGTVEIPEAFF. CDR3 in DNA: TGCGCCAGCAGCCAGGGGACAGTGGAAATACCTGAAGCTTTCTTT.